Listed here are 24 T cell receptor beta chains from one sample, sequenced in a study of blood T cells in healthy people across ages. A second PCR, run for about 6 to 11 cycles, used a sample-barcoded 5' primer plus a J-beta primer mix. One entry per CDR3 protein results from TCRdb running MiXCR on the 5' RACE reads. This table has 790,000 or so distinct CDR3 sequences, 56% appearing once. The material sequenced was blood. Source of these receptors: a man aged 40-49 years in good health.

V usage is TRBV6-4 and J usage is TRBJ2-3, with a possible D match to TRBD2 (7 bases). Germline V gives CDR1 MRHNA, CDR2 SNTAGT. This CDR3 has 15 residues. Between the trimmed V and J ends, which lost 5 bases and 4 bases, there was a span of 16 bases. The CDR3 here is CASSSGIGGADTQYF. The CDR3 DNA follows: TGTGCCAGCAGTTCCGGGATAGGGGGGGCAGATACGCAGTATTTT.

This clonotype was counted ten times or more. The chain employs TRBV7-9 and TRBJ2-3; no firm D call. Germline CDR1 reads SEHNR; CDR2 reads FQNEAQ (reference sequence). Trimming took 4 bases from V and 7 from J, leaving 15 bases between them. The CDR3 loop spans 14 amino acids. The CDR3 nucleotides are TGTGCCAGCAGCTCCCCGGTACGGTGGAATACGCAGTATTTT. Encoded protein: CASSSPVRWNTQYF.

CDR3: CSAREGAQGWETQYF. For the CDR3, the DNA is TGCAGTGCTAGAGAGGGAGCGCAGGGTTGGGAGACCCAGTACTTC. The chain links TRBV20-1 to TRBJ2-5, with D perhaps being TRBD1 or TRBD2 (5 bases each). The V gene lost 0 bases and the J gene lost 5 bases, with 16 bases spanning the gap. Germline V gives CDR1 DFQATT, CDR2 SNEGSKA (reference sequence). There are 15 residues in the CDR3.

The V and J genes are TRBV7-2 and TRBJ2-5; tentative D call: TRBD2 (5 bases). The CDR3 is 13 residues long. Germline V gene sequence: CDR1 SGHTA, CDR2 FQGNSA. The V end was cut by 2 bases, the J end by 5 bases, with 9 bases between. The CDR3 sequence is CASSLSGFETQYF. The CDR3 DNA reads TGTGCCAGCAGCTTATCGGGGTTCGAGACCCAGTACTTC.

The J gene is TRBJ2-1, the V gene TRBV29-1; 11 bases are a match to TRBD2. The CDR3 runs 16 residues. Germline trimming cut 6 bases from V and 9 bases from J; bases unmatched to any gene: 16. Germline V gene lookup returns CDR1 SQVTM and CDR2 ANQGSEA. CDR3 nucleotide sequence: TGCAGCGTGGTGACTAGCGGGACACCCGGGAGCGGTGAGCAGTTCTTC. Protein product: CSVVTSGTPGSGEQFF.

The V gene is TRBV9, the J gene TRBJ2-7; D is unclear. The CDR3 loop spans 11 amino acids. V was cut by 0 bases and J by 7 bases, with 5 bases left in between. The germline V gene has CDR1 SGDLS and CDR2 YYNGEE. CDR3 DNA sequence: TGTGCCAGCAGCGTAGGGGTAGAGCAGTACTTC. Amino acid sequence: CASSVGVEQYF.

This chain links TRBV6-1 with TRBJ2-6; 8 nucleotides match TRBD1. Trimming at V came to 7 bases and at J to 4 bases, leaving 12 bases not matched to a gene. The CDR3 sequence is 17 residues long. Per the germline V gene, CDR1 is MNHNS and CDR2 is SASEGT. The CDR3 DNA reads TGTGCCAGCATTCCCGGGACAGGAGAGTCCGGGGCCAACGTCCTGACTTTC. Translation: CASIPGTGESGANVLTF.

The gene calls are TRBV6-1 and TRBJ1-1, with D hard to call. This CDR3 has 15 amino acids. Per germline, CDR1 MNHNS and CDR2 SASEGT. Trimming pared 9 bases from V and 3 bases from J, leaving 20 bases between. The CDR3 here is CASPRADRGHTEAFF. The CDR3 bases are TGTGCCAGTCCGAGGGCAGATCGAGGGCACACTGAAGCTTTCTTT.

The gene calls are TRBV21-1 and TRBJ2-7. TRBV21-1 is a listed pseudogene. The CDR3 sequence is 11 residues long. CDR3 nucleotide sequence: TGTGCCAGCAGCAAAACTCGGGAGCAGTACTTC. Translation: CASSKTREQYF.

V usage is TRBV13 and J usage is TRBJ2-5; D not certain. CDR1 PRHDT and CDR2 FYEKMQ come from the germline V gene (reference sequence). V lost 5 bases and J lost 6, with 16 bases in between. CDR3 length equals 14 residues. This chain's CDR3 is CASSPQDGLKTQYF. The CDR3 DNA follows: TGTGCCAGCAGCCCCCAGGACGGCCTTAAGACCCAGTACTTC.

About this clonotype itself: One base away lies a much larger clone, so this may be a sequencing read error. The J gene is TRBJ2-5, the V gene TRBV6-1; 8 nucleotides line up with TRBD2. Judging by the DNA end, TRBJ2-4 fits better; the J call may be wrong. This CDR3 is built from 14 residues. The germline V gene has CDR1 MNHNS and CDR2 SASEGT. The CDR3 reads CASILRGGVNIQYF. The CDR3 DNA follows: TGTGCCAGCATTTTACGGGGGGGCGTGAACATTCAGTACTTC.

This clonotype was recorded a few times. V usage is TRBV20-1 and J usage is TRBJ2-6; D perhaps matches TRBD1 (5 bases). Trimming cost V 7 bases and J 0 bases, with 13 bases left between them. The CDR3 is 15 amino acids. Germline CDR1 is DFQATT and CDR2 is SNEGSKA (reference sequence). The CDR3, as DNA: TGCAGTGGTATAGAAACAGGCTCTGGGGCCAACGTCCTGACTTTC. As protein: CSGIETGSGANVLTF.

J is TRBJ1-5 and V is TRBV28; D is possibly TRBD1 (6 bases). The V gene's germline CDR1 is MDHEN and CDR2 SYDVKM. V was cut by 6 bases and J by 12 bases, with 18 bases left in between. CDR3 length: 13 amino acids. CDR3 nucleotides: TGTGCCAGCAGGAAACAGGGAGACGGCCTCCAGCATTTT. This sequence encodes CASRKQGDGLQHF.

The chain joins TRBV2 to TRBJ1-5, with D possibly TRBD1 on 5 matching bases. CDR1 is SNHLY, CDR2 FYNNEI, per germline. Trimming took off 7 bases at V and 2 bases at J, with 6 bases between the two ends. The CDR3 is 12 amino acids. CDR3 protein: CASMGGNQPQHF. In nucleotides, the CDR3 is TGTGCCAGCATGGGGGGCAATCAGCCCCAGCATTTT.

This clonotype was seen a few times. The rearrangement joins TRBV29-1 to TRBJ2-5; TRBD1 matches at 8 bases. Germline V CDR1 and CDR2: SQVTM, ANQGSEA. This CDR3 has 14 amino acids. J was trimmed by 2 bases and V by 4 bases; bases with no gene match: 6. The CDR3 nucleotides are TGCAGCGTTGTACAGGGGGGTAATCAAGAGACCCAGTACTTC. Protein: CSVVQGGNQETQYF.

The CDR3 DNA is TGTGCCAGCCGTGAGCAGGGTAGTCAGCCCCAGCATTTT. It is translated as CASREQGSQPQHF. This chain uses TRBV6-5 with TRBJ1-5; tentatively, D is TRBD1 (5 bases). CDR3 length equals 13 residues. Trimming took 8 bases from V and 6 from J, leaving 14 bases between them. Germline V gives CDR1 MNHEY, CDR2 SVGAGI.

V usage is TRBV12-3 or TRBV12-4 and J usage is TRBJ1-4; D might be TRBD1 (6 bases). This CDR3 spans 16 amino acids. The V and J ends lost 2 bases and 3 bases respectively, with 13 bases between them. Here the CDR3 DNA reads TGTGCCAGCAGTTTATTTGCCCGGACAGCTAATGAAAAACTGTTTTTT. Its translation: CASSLFARTANEKLFF.

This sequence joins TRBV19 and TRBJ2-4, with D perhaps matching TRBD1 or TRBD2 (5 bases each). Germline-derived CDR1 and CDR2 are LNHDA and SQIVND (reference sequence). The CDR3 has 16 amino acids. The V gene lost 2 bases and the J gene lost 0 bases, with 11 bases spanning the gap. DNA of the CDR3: TGTGCCAGTAGTATAACCGGGACGGTAGCCAAAAACATTCAGTACTTC. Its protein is CASSITGTVAKNIQYF.

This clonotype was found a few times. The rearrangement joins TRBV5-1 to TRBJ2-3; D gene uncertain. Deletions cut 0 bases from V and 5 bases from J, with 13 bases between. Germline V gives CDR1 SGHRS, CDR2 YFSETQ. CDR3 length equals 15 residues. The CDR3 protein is CASSLVPGSGDTQYF. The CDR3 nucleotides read TGCGCCAGCAGCTTGGTTCCCGGGTCAGGAGATACGCAGTATTTT.

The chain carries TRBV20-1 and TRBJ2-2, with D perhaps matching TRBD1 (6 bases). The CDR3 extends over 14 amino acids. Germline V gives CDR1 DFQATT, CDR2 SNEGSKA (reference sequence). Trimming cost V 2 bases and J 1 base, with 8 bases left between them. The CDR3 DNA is TGCAGTGCTAGACAGGGGATGAACACCGGGGAGCTGTTTTTT. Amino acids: CSARQGMNTGELFF.

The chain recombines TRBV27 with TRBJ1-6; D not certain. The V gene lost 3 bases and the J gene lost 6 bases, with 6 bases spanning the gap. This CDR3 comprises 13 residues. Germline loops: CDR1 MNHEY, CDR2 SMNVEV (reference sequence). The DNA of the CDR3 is TGTGCCAGCAGTTTCCTTATTAATTCACCCCTCCACTTT. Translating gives CASSFLINSPLHF.

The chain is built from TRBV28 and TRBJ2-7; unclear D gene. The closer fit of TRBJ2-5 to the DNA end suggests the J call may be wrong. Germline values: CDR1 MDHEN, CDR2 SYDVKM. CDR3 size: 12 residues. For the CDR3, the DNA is TGTGCCAGCACCCACCCCAGGGAGACCCAGTACTTC. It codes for CASTHPRETQYF.

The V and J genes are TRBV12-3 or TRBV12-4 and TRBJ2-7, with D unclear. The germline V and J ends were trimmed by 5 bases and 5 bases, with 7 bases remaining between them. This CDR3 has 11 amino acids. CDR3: CASSTADEQYF. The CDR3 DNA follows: TGTGCCAGCAGTACTGCGGACGAGCAGTACTTC.

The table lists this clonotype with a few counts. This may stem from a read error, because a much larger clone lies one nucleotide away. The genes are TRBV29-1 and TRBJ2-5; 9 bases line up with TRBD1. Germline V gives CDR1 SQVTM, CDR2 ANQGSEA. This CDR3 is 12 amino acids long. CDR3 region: CGVRTGEETQYF. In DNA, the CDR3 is TGCGGCGTTAGGACAGGGGAAGAGACCCAGTACTTC.